These 15 T cell receptor beta chains were all obtained from the same sample, sequenced in a study of CD8+ T cells in alopecia areata. RNA extraction and reverse transcription yielded cDNA as sequencing template. Sequencing was performed with immunoSEQ multiplex PCR; in TCRdb, only in-frame clones are kept and a portion is missing. The table lists about 120,000 clones, under 65% of them singletons. The treatment was: oral pan-JAK inhibitor, 5-10 mg twice daily. The material sequenced was CD4+ T cells sorted from blood, taken at week 4, from a patient treated with tofacitinib. All receptors come from a human donor with alopecia areata.

This chain joins TRBV29-1 and TRBJ1-2, with TRBD1 as a possible D gene (5 bases). Germline V CDR1 and CDR2: SQVTM, ANQGSEA. The CDR3 extends over 13 amino acids. Trimming took 6 bases from V and 0 from J, leaving 11 bases between them. CDR3 bases: TGCAGCGTGGGACCGGCCCCTAACTATGGCTACACCTTC. This encodes CSVGPAPNYGYTF.

The rearrangement joins TRBV9 to TRBJ2-7; 14 nucleotides match TRBD2. The CDR3 runs 15 residues. From germline, CDR1 is SGDLS and CDR2 YYNGEE. Trimming removed 3 bases from V and 6 bases from J; junction bases left unmatched: 5. The CDR3 DNA sequence: TGTGCCAGCAGCGGGACCGGGACTAGCGGGAGCGAGCAGTACTTC. Translation gives CASSGTGTSGSEQYF.

The J gene is TRBJ1-1, the V gene TRBV5-4; D unresolved. Per germline, CDR1 SGHNT and CDR2 YYREEE (reference sequence). The V end lost 0 bases, the J end lost 0 bases, and 9 bases lay between the germline ends. The CDR3 loop spans 15 amino acids. This chain's CDR3 is CASSLDGLVNTEAFF. The CDR3 region has the DNA TGTGCCAGCAGCTTGGACGGCCTAGTGAACACTGAAGCTTTCTTT.

This clone was detected only a few times. CDR3 region: CSVRGQGYEQYF. CDR3 in DNA: TGCAGCGTCAGGGGACAGGGGTACGAGCAGTACTTC. The chain joins TRBV29-1 to TRBJ2-7; TRBD1 aligns across 10 bases. From germline, CDR1 is SQVTM and CDR2 ANQGSEA. Unmatched junction bases numbered 3, after V lost 6 bases and J lost 4 bases. This CDR3 is 12 amino acids long.

The chain uses TRBV2 and TRBJ1-5; 9 bases agree with TRBD1. The CDR3 consists of 15 residues. V gave up 4 bases and J gave up 1 base; unmatched junction bases: 2. Germline-derived CDR1 and CDR2 are SNHLY and FYNNEI. The CDR3 loop reads CASSGGQGSNQPQHF. CDR3 nucleotides: TGTGCCAGCAGTGGAGGACAGGGGAGCAATCAGCCCCAGCATTTT. Complete variable domain (other parts from reference TRBV2 and TRBJ1-5): EPEVTQTPSHQVTQMGQEVILRCVPISNHLYFYWYRQILGQKVEFLVSFYNNEISEKSEIFDDQFSVERPDGSNFTLKIRSTKLEDSAMYFCASSGGQGSNQPQHFGDGTRLSIL.

V and J are TRBV27 and TRBJ1-1; 8 bases are a match to TRBD1. V was pared by 6 bases and J by 0 bases, with 3 bases of the junction left unmatched. Germline V gene data show CDR1 as MNHEY and CDR2 as SMNVEV (reference sequence). The CDR3 spans 14 residues. The CDR3 bases are TGTGCCAGCAGGGGGGACAGGTTGAACACTGAAGCTTTCTTT. Translated: CASRGDRLNTEAFF.

J is TRBJ2-7 and V is TRBV11-2; tentatively, D is TRBD1 or TRBD2 (5 bases each). The germline V gene encodes CDR1 SGHAT and CDR2 FQNNGV. V was clipped by 0 bases and J by 7 bases, with 19 bases between them. The CDR3 consists of 16 residues. CDR3 sequence reads: CASSLEGPPGMWEQYF. The CDR3 bases are TGTGCCAGCAGCTTAGAGGGACCGCCGGGAATGTGGGAGCAGTACTTC.

The CDR3 here is CSARANQGAFF. The DNA for the CDR3 is TGCAGTGCTAGAGCAAATCAGGGGGCTTTCTTT. This chain links TRBV20-1 with TRBJ1-1; possible D gene TRBD1, 6 bases. The V and J ends lost 1 base and 11 bases respectively, with 11 bases between them. The CDR3 contains 11 residues. CDR1 and CDR2 from the germline V gene are DFQATT and SNEGSKA (reference sequence).

V gene TRBV5-4 combines with J gene TRBJ2-3, with D uncertain. The ends were cut back, 4 bases at V and 7 bases at J, with 16 bases in the middle. This CDR3 spans 14 amino acids. CDR1 and CDR2 from the germline V gene are SGHNT and YYREEE (reference sequence). This CDR3 reads CASSSTWSIHTQYF. For the CDR3, the DNA is TGTGCCAGCAGCAGCACTTGGAGTATCCATACGCAGTATTTT.

The chain recombines TRBV15 with TRBJ1-4, with 8 bases that match TRBD1. The V gene end was trimmed by 3 bases and the J gene end by 0 bases; junction bases not matched to a gene: 0. In germline, CDR1 is LNHNV, CDR2 YYDKDF (reference sequence). This CDR3 contains 15 residues. CDR3: CATSRTGATNEKLFF. The CDR3 bases are TGTGCCACCAGCAGGACAGGGGCAACTAATGAAAAACTGTTTTTT. The full variable domain, completed using reference TRBV15 and TRBJ1-4, is DAMVIQNPRYQVTQFGKPVTLSCSQTLNHNVMYWYQQKSSQAPKLLFHYYDKDFNNEADTPDNFQSRRPNTSFCFLDIRSPGLGDTAMYLCATSRTGATNEKLFFGSGTQLSVL.

This clone showed up just a few times. This rearrangement joins TRBV11-2 to TRBJ2-3; 14 positions match TRBD2. V gave up 2 bases and J gave up 5 bases; unmatched junction bases: 3. Per germline, CDR1 SGHAT and CDR2 FQNNGV. This CDR3 is built from 16 residues. The CDR3 spells CASSLRGLAGEDTQYF. In DNA form, the CDR3 reads TGTGCCAGCAGCTTAAGGGGACTAGCGGGGGAAGATACGCAGTATTTT. The complete variable domain, with remaining parts taken from reference TRBV11-2 and TRBJ2-3, reads EAGVAQSPRYKIIEKRQSVAFWCNPISGHATLYWYQQILGQGPKLLIQFQNNGVVDDSQLPKDRFSAERLKGVDSTLKIQPAKLEDSAVYLCASSLRGLAGEDTQYFGPGTRLTVL.

This clone has more than one count but fewer than ten. The CDR3 DNA reads as TGCGCCAGCAGCTCGGGACTTTTAGACATAAGAGAGACCCAGTACTTC. Translated: CASSSGLLDIRETQYF. This chain joins TRBV5-1 and TRBJ2-5, with D possibly being TRBD2 (6 bases). The CDR3 contains 16 residues. Germline CDR1 SGHRS, CDR2 YFSETQ. V was clipped by 3 bases and J by 4 bases, with 19 bases between them.

V and J are TRBV29-1 and TRBJ1-2; no clear D gene. With 6 bases removed from V and 4 bases from J, the gap between germline ends came to 15 bases. Germline-derived CDR1 and CDR2 are SQVTM and ANQGSEA. This CDR3 spans 13 amino acids. As DNA, the CDR3 is TGCAGCGTGCCGTACGGACGGAGCTATGGCTACACCTTC. Its translation: CSVPYGRSYGYTF.

V gene TRBV5-4 combines with J gene TRBJ2-3; no definite D call. CDR1 is SGHNT and CDR2 is YYREEE in the germline V gene (reference sequence). CDR3 length: 16 residues. V dropped 1 base and J dropped 0 bases, with 12 bases sitting between them. Here the CDR3 reads CASSLTRTRSTDTQYF. CDR3 in DNA: TGTGCCAGCAGCTTGACCAGAACCCGAAGCACAGATACGCAGTATTTT.

CDR3 residues: CATTETSGSDEQFF. For the CDR3, the DNA is TGTGCCACCACGGAGACTAGCGGGTCGGATGAGCAGTTCTTC. The chain couples TRBV15 to TRBJ2-1; TRBD2 agrees at 10 bases. CDR3 length equals 14 residues. Germline values: CDR1 LNHNV, CDR2 YYDKDF (reference sequence). V was clipped by 7 bases and J by 8 bases; unmatched bases: 8.